Included here is one T cell receptor (beta chain) sequence, with context. Sequenced by immunoSEQ multiplex PCR; TCRdb stores in-frame clones only, minus some. The sample consists of approximately 5,400 clones, 60% to 85% of them appearing once. This entry belongs to a study of chemoradiotherapy in HPV16-positive cancers. Repertoires were sampled repeatedly during chemoradiotherapy. This sample was taken from a patient who underwent chemoradiotherapy. The source of this sequence is a human donor with HPV-associated anogenital cancer.

The DNA of the CDR3 is TGTGCCAGTAGTATACAAGGGAACACCATATATTTT. Translation: CASSIQGNTIYF. This chain joins TRBV19 and TRBJ1-3; no clear D gene. The CDR3 loop spans 12 amino acids. Per the germline V gene, CDR1 is LNHDA and CDR2 is SQIVND (reference sequence). V was clipped by 2 bases and J by 7 bases, with 6 bases between them. Complete variable domain (other parts from reference TRBV19 and TRBJ1-3): DGGITQSPKYLFRKEGQNVTLSCEQNLNHDAMYWYRQDPGQGLRLIYYSQIVNDFQKGDIAEGYSVSREKKESFPLTVTSAQKNPTAFYLCASSIQGNTIYFGEGSWLTVV.